The 29 T cell receptor beta chains below all came from one sample that was sequenced in a study of blood T cell repertoires in COVID-19. The assay was immunoSEQ multiplex PCR, and TCRdb's table has in-frame clones only and misses some. This table holds 200,000 or so clones, around four fifths found once. Sequenced sample: peripheral blood. These TCRs come from a man in his 60s with COVID-19, enrolled during active disease.

DNA for the CDR3: TGTGCCTCCCCGACAGGGGGCAGATCTGGCTACACCTTC. Encoded protein: CASPTGGRSGYTF. The J gene is TRBJ1-2, the V gene TRBV30, with TRBD1 identical over 10 bases. Germline assignment: CDR1 GTSNPN and CDR2 SVGIG (reference sequence). The V and J ends lost 7 bases and 7 bases, in that order; junction bases with no gene match: 9. The CDR3 runs to 13 residues. Full variable domain (missing parts from reference TRBV30 and TRBJ1-2): SQTIHQWPATLVQPVGSPLSLECTVEGTSNPNLYWYRQAAGRGLQLLFYSVGIGQISSEVPQNLSASRPQDRQFILSSKKLLLSDSGFYLCASPTGGRSGYTFGSGTRLTVV.

The chain combines TRBV18 with TRBJ1-3; tentative D call: TRBD1 (6 bases). V lost 3 bases to trimming and J lost 0 bases, with 15 bases between them. The length of the CDR3 is 17 residues. Germline loops: CDR1 KGHSH, CDR2 LQKENI. Written as DNA, the CDR3 is TGTGCCAGCTCACCCGCGGGGGGCCTGAGCTCTGGAAACACCATATATTTT. It is translated as CASSPAGGLSSGNTIYF. Supplemented by reference TRBV18 and TRBJ1-3, the full variable domain reads NAGVMQNPRHLVRRRGQEARLRCSPMKGHSHVYWYRQLPEEGLKFMVYLQKENIIDESGMPKERFSAEFPKEGPSILRIQQVVRGDSAAYFCASSPAGGLSSGNTIYFGEGSWLTVV.

This chain uses TRBV4-1 with TRBJ1-3; D gene uncertain. Germline CDR1 MGHRA, CDR2 YSYEKL. This CDR3 is 15 amino acids long. V was clipped by 0 bases and J by 0 bases, with 6 bases between them. The CDR3 DNA is TGCGCCAGCAGCCAAGATCACAGCTCTGGAAACACCATATATTTT. It is translated as CASSQDHSSGNTIYF.

This clone was recorded a few times. The chain couples TRBV11-2 to TRBJ1-6; possibly TRBD1 for D (5 bases). Trimming pared 0 bases from V and 5 bases from J, leaving 8 bases between. Germline-derived CDR1 and CDR2 are SGHAT and FQNNGV. This CDR3 has 15 amino acids. The chain's CDR3 is CASSLEGGHNSPLHF. The CDR3 DNA reads as TGTGCCAGCAGCTTAGAGGGGGGTCATAATTCACCCCTCCACTTT.

This chain connects TRBV9 to TRBJ2-7; D gene ambiguous. Germline CDR1 reads SGDLS; CDR2 reads YYNGEE. This CDR3 is 13 amino acids long. Trimming left V 1 base short and J 5 bases short, with 10 bases between. This chain's CDR3 is CASSVQESDEQYF. CDR3 sequence (DNA): TGTGCCAGCAGCGTACAGGAATCCGACGAGCAGTACTTC.

This rearrangement joins TRBV9 to TRBJ2-1, with 11 bases that match TRBD2. This CDR3 comprises 16 residues. Germline V lookup: CDR1 SGDLS, CDR2 YYNGEE. Germline trimming cut 0 bases from V and 4 bases from J; bases unmatched to any gene: 3. CDR3 protein: CASSVAGTSGYNEQFF. The CDR3 DNA sequence: TGTGCCAGCAGCGTAGCCGGGACTAGCGGATACAATGAGCAGTTCTTC.

The chain carries TRBV4-1 and TRBJ2-3, with 12 bases that match TRBD2. Germline loops: CDR1 MGHRA, CDR2 YSYEKL. The CDR3 runs to 17 residues. V shed 0 bases, J shed 5 bases, and the junction held 6 bases outside the gene matches. This CDR3 reads CASSQDETSGRGDTQYF. The CDR3 bases are TGCGCCAGCAGCCAAGATGAGACTAGCGGGAGAGGAGATACGCAGTATTTT.

The rearrangement links TRBV7-9 to TRBJ1-2, with 11 bases identical to TRBD1. CDR1 SEHNR and CDR2 FQNEAQ come from the germline V gene (reference sequence). The CDR3 is 17 residues long. With V trimmed by 4 bases and J by 4 bases, 11 bases remained unmatched. The DNA for the CDR3 is TGTGCCAGCAGCTCAGAACCCGGGACAGGGGGATTCTATGGCTACACCTTC. Translated: CASSSEPGTGGFYGYTF.

This chain joins TRBV5-5 and TRBJ2-3; TRBD1 aligns across 7 bases. J lost 0 bases, V lost 4 bases, and 8 bases had no gene match. This CDR3 region has 16 residues. Germline values: CDR1 SGHKS, CDR2 YYEKEE (reference sequence). The CDR3 DNA sequence: TGTGCCAGCAGCCAATCCGGGACAGTCAGCACAGATACGCAGTATTTT. It yields the protein CASSQSGTVSTDTQYF.

The chain uses TRBV6-5 and TRBJ1-5, with 7 bases fitting TRBD1. The V gene's germline CDR1 is MNHEY and CDR2 SVGAGI. CDR3 length: 15 amino acids. Trimming at V came to 5 bases and at J to 2 bases, leaving 6 bases not matched to a gene. The CDR3 loop is CASSRQGWGNQPQHF. For the CDR3, the DNA is TGTGCCAGCAGTAGACAGGGCTGGGGCAATCAGCCCCAGCATTTT.

This clone was detected once. The chain carries TRBV6-5 and TRBJ1-2; TRBD1 is a possible D gene (6 bases). Germline V lookup: CDR1 MNHEY, CDR2 SVGAGI. V lost 0 bases and J 6 bases, leaving 11 bases between the germline ends. The CDR3 loop spans 14 amino acids. CDR3 in DNA: TGTGCCAGCAGTTACTCGGGGGACAAAGATGGCTACACCTTC. It is translated as CASSYSGDKDGYTF.

V is TRBV2 and J is TRBJ2-7, with a weak D call TRBD1 (6 bases). Trimming left V 0 bases short and J 2 bases short, with 14 bases between. The CDR3 consists of 16 residues. Germline V lookup: CDR1 SNHLY, CDR2 FYNNEI. Here the CDR3 DNA reads TGTGCCAGCAGTGAAGCGCCCCCCGGGACAACCTACGAGCAGTACTTC. Protein product: CASSEAPPGTTYEQYF.

This clone was recorded only once. The CDR3 spells CASSYSRGQGYGYTF. The CDR3 coding sequence is TGTGCCAGCAGTTACTCCAGGGGGCAGGGGTATGGCTACACCTTC. V gene TRBV6-5 combines with J gene TRBJ1-2; TRBD1 aligns across 8 bases. Germline V gene sequence: CDR1 MNHEY, CDR2 SVGAGI. V lost 0 bases, J lost 5 bases, and 5 bases stayed unmatched. The CDR3 runs to 15 residues.

The rearrangement links TRBV10-1 to TRBJ2-3; D perhaps matches TRBD2 (6 bases). The CDR3 loop spans 13 amino acids. Trimming stripped 6 bases from V and 0 bases from J, with 7 bases between. Germline loops: CDR1 WNHNN, CDR2 SYGVQD (reference sequence). The CDR3 sequence: CASRRDSTDTQYF. The CDR3 DNA sequence: TGCGCCAGCAGGCGGGACAGCACAGATACGCAGTATTTT.

This sequence joins TRBV5-5 and TRBJ1-3; D may be TRBD1 (6 bases). The germline CDR1 and CDR2 sequences are SGHKS and YYEKEE (reference sequence). This CDR3 contains 13 residues. Trimming stripped 4 bases from V and 9 bases from J, with 14 bases between. The CDR3 DNA is TGTGCCAGCAGCCTTGACAGGTATACCACCATATATTTT. It encodes CASSLDRYTTIYF.

The rearrangement uses TRBV7-9 and TRBJ2-3; 13 bases map to TRBD2. The CDR3 is 15 amino acids. V was clipped by 5 bases and J by 6 bases; unmatched bases: 5. Germline CDR1 SEHNR, CDR2 FQNEAQ (reference sequence). Here the CDR3 DNA reads TGTGCCAGCAGCCCCGGACTAGCGGGAGCCGATACGCAGTATTTT. Amino acid sequence: CASSPGLAGADTQYF.

The CDR3 DNA reads as TGTGCCAGCAGCTTATCGCAGGGCAATCAGCCCCAGCATTTT. Residues: CASSLSQGNQPQHF. The rearrangement uses TRBV7-2 and TRBJ1-5; D unclear. V gave up 2 bases and J gave up 2 bases, with 7 bases separating them. Germline V gene data show CDR1 as SGHTA and CDR2 as FQGNSA. The CDR3 contains 14 residues.

The chain carries TRBV29-1 and TRBJ2-1; 8 bases match TRBD2. V shed 6 bases, J shed 9 bases, and the junction held 13 bases outside the gene matches. Germline V lookup: CDR1 SQVTM, CDR2 ANQGSEA. The CDR3 spans 14 residues. CDR3 nucleotides: TGCAGCGTCTCAGGCGGGACTAGGCCTAGTGAGCAGTTCTTC. Its protein product is CSVSGGTRPSEQFF.

V and J are TRBV7-2 and TRBJ1-2, with D perhaps TRBD1 (6 bases). Germline CDR1 and CDR2: SGHTA and FQGNSA. V lost 4 bases to trimming and J lost 4 bases, with 10 bases between them. This CDR3 has 13 residues. The CDR3 coding sequence is TGTGCCAGCAGCTCGGACAGAGTCTATGGCTACACCTTC. This gives the protein CASSSDRVYGYTF.

The rearrangement joins TRBV24-1 to TRBJ1-5, with D tentatively TRBD1 (6 bases). V shed 5 bases and J shed 3 bases, with 10 bases lying between them. This CDR3 has 14 amino acids. The germline gives CDR1 KGHDR, CDR2 SFDVKD. CDR3: CATSAGALNQPQHF. The CDR3 DNA reads as TGTGCCACCAGTGCAGGGGCTCTCAATCAGCCCCAGCATTTT.

This rearrangement joins TRBV7-3 to TRBJ2-1, with D tentatively TRBD2 (6 bases). V was trimmed by 5 bases and J by 6 bases, leaving 14 bases between them. Germline V CDR1 and CDR2: SGHTA, FQGTGA. The CDR3 has 14 amino acids. CDR3 DNA: TGTGCCAGCAGCCCCTCCGCGGGGAGCAATGAGCAGTTCTTC. It yields the protein CASSPSAGSNEQFF.

V is TRBV7-6 and J is TRBJ1-6, with a tentative D call TRBD1 (6 bases). V shed 0 bases and J shed 6 bases, with 15 bases lying between them. CDR1 is SGHVS and CDR2 is FNYEAQ in the germline V gene. The CDR3 is made up of 17 amino acids. The CDR3 DNA reads TGTGCCAGCAGCTTAGCCGCGACGCAGGGGTCTAATTCACCCCTCCACTTT. Translated: CASSLAATQGSNSPLHF.

V is TRBV5-4 and J is TRBJ1-2; TRBD1 matches at 8 bases. The germline gives CDR1 SGHNT, CDR2 YYREEE (reference sequence). This CDR3 has 13 residues. V lost 4 bases and J lost 4; bases outside the gene matches: 3. The CDR3 sequence is CASSGGQVYGYTF. CDR3 nucleotides: TGTGCCAGCAGCGGGGGACAGGTCTATGGCTACACCTTC.

This chain links TRBV9 with TRBJ2-1, with a weak D call TRBD2 (6 bases). The germline CDR1 and CDR2 sequences are SGDLS and YYNGEE. The germline V and J ends were trimmed by 0 bases and 9 bases, with 16 bases remaining between them. The CDR3 has 15 residues. The CDR3 nucleotides read TGTGCCAGCAGCGTAGCCTCGACTAGTCTCAGTGAGCAGTTCTTC. Its protein is CASSVASTSLSEQFF.

This clone has only one observation. The chain joins TRBV11-2 to TRBJ2-1; perhaps TRBD1 as D (6 bases). The V end was cut by 8 bases, the J end by 5 bases, with 19 bases between. The CDR3 extends over 15 amino acids. Germline values: CDR1 SGHAT, CDR2 FQNNGV. CDR3 in amino acids: CASRRVGASDNEQFF. In nucleotides, the CDR3 is TGTGCCAGCCGCCGCGTGGGGGCGTCGGACAATGAGCAGTTCTTC.

J is TRBJ2-3 and V is TRBV5-8; D possibly corresponds to TRBD1 (6 bases). The CDR3 sequence is 15 residues long. CDR1 is SGHTS and CDR2 is YDEGEE in the germline V gene. The germline V and J ends were trimmed by 0 bases and 4 bases, with 12 bases remaining between them. The CDR3 region is CASSLEGRGSDTQYF. Written as DNA, the CDR3 is TGTGCCAGCAGCTTGGAGGGCAGGGGTTCAGATACGCAGTATTTT.

The chain couples TRBV3-1 (or the pseudogene TRBV3-2) to TRBJ1-1; no clear D gene. Germline V CDR1 and CDR2: LGHDT, YNNKEL (reference sequence). Trimming stripped 2 bases from V and 8 bases from J, with 12 bases between. The CDR3 length is 13 residues. The CDR3 bases are TGTGCCAGCAGCCAAAATGGCGGAATCGAAGCTTTCTTT. Protein product: CASSQNGGIEAFF.

V usage is TRBV18 and J usage is TRBJ2-2; D is unclear. V was trimmed by 1 base and J by 1 base, leaving 10 bases between them. The CDR3 loop spans 16 amino acids. Germline V lookup: CDR1 KGHSH, CDR2 LQKENI. The CDR3 here is CASSPQSTGNTGELFF. CDR3 DNA: TGTGCCAGCTCACCACAATCCACTGGGAACACCGGGGAGCTGTTTTTT.

The chain is built from TRBV5-4 and TRBJ2-5; TRBD1 aligns across 7 bases. Germline V gene sequence: CDR1 SGHNT, CDR2 YYREEE (reference sequence). The CDR3 runs 14 residues. The trim removed 4 bases at V and 0 bases at J, leaving 3 bases unmatched. CDR3 bases: TGTGCCAGCAGCCCGGGGACAGACCAAGAGACCCAGTACTTC. This translates into CASSPGTDQETQYF.